This is a list of T cell receptor beta chains from one sample in a study of CD8 T cells in ankylosing spondylitis. One entry per CDR3 protein, called by TCRdb with MiXCR from the 5' RACE reads. The sample contains about 500,000 distinct CDR3 sequences, roughly 12% of which appear only once. Input material: blood, either unsorted or a sorted T cell fraction (not recorded which). These receptors came from a male donor with ankylosing spondylitis. CDR3s include the opening cysteine and the closing phenylalanine or tryptophan. D genes are given only for firm matches. Where a row states a size, it is once, few, many or the class of an expanded clone; other rows omit it.

clone_size,v_call,d_call,j_call,cdr3_length,cdr3_aa,cdr3_nt
few,TRBV10-3,NA,TRBJ1-1,12,CAAWGGNTEAFF,TGTGCCGCTTGGGGGGGGAACACTGAAGCTTTCTTT
few,TRBV5-1,NA,TRBJ2-5,13,CASSLGELETQYF,TGCGCCAGCAGCTTGGGGGAGTTGGAGACCCAGTACTTC
few,TRBV5-1,NA,TRBJ2-7,14,CASSLGLVPYEQYF,TGCGCCAGCAGCTTGGGACTAGTCCCCTACGAGCAGTACTTC
few,TRBV28,NA,TRBJ2-3,16,CASSFQTGGRADTQYF,TGTGCCAGCAGTTTTCAAACCGGGGGGCGAGCCGATACGCAGTATTTT
NA,TRBV3-1,TRBD2,TRBJ2-1,16,CASSQGAGGRHNEQFF,TGTGCCAGCAGCCAAGGAGCGGGAGGGCGTCACAATGAGCAGTTCTTC
NA,TRBV12-3/TRBV12-4,TRBD2,TRBJ2-3,19,CASSLTSGSLRGPTDTQYF,TGTGCCAGCAGTTTGACTAGCGGGAGCCTAAGGGGACCCACAGATACGCAGTATTTT
few,TRBV20-1,NA,TRBJ1-1,12,CSAGVGNTEAFF,TGCAGTGCTGGGGTGGGGAACACTGAAGCTTTCTTT
few,TRBV2,NA,TRBJ1-4,14,CASRLSQLLEKLFF,TGTGCCAGCCGTCTCAGTCAGCTACTTGAAAAACTGTTTTTT
NA,TRBV7-9,TRBD2,TRBJ2-5,16,CASSLRPGGSQETQYF,TGTGCCAGCAGCTTACGGCCGGGAGGGTCCCAAGAGACCCAGTACTTC
NA,TRBV2,NA,TRBJ1-4,16,CASIPSEHQENEKLFF,TGTGCCAGCATCCCTTCAGAGCATCAAGAGAATGAAAAACTGTTTTTT
NA,TRBV3-1,NA,TRBJ2-7,15,CASSPEGNRVYEQYF,TGTGCCAGCAGCCCCGAAGGTAACAGAGTCTACGAGCAGTACTTC
NA,TRBV5-1,NA,TRBJ2-5,16,CASSLAEQGSFKTQYF,TGCGCCAGCAGCTTGGCCGAGCAGGGCAGTTTTAAGACCCAGTACTTC
few,TRBV7-2,NA,TRBJ2-3,15,CASSYRGPGTDTQYF,TGTGCCAGCAGCTACCGAGGGCCGGGCACAGATACGCAGTATTTT
NA,TRBV25-1,TRBD2,TRBJ2-1,14,CASRTSGSVWEQFF,TGTGCCAGCAGGACTAGCGGGAGTGTATGGGAGCAGTTCTTC
NA,TRBV19,TRBD1,TRBJ1-5,16,CASIPGRGISNQPQHF,TGTGCCAGTATTCCCGGCAGGGGGATTAGCAATCAGCCCCAGCATTTT
many,TRBV18,NA,TRBJ1-1,12,CASSITGAEAFF,TGTGCCAGCTCCATAACCGGGGCTGAAGCTTTCTTT
many,TRBV5-1,TRBD1,TRBJ2-1,15,CASSPTGGAYNEQFF,TGCGCCAGCAGCCCGACAGGGGGCGCTTACAATGAGCAGTTCTTC
NA,TRBV5-1,TRBD1,TRBJ1-1,14,CASSWTGMNTEAFF,TGCGCCAGCAGCTGGACAGGGATGAACACTGAAGCTTTCTTT
NA,TRBV3-1,NA,TRBJ2-1,15,CASSQESGTNNEQFF,TGTGCCAGCAGCCAAGAATCGGGCACCAACAATGAGCAGTTCTTC
NA,TRBV6-1,NA,TRBJ1-1,13,CASTKGGADEAFF,TGTGCCAGCACCAAGGGTGGCGCCGATGAAGCTTTCTTT
many,TRBV29-1,NA,TRBJ2-7,13,CSVREAGAYEQYF,TGCAGTGTTCGGGAAGCGGGCGCCTACGAGCAGTACTTC
few,TRBV20-1,NA,TRBJ2-2,14,CSARWGANTGELFF,TGCAGTGCGAGATGGGGGGCGAACACCGGGGAGCTGTTTTTT
few,TRBV5-1,TRBD2,TRBJ2-3,16,CASSSGLAGHTDTQYF,TGCGCCAGCAGTTCGGGACTAGCGGGACACACAGATACGCAGTATTTT
many,TRBV5-1,NA,TRBJ1-3,16,CASSLDPAGSGNTIYF,TGCGCCAGCAGCTTGGATCCGGCCGGGTCTGGAAACACCATATATTTT
NA,TRBV5-6,TRBD1,TRBJ2-3,17,CASSPLELTGNTDTQYF,TGTGCCAGCAGCCCGCTCGAGTTGACAGGGAACACAGATACGCAGTATTTT
few,TRBV18,NA,TRBJ2-1,13,CASSNGPPKEQFF,TGTGCCAGCTCAAATGGGCCCCCCAAGGAGCAGTTCTTC
few,TRBV27,NA,TRBJ1-4,13,CASSSATNEKLFF,TGTGCCAGCAGTTCTGCAACTAATGAAAAACTGTTTTTT
NA,TRBV9,NA,TRBJ2-3,15,CASSVDPSYPDTQYF,TGTGCCAGCAGCGTAGACCCTAGCTACCCCGATACGCAGTATTTT
few,TRBV3-1,NA,TRBJ2-5,16,CASSQAQAGKRETQYF,TGTGCCAGCAGCCAGGCTCAGGCAGGGAAGCGAGAGACCCAGTACTTC
many,TRBV12-3/TRBV12-4,NA,TRBJ2-5,13,CASSLINRETQYF,TGTGCCAGCAGTCTCATTAACAGGGAGACCCAGTACTTC
few,TRBV12-3/TRBV12-4,TRBD1,TRBJ1-2,16,CASIGRDRGREWGYTF,TGTGCCAGCATCGGCCGGGACAGGGGAAGGGAGTGGGGCTACACCTTC
many,TRBV27,NA,TRBJ1-1,14,CASSLNRVNTEAFF,TGTGCCAGCAGTTTAAACAGGGTGAACACTGAAGCTTTCTTT
many,TRBV15,NA,TRBJ1-2,14,CATSRDRFGDGYTF,TGTGCCACCAGCAGAGATCGGTTTGGCGATGGCTACACCTTC
few,TRBV30,NA,TRBJ2-5,14,CAWSVTRDRETQYF,TGTGCCTGGAGTGTAACGCGGGATCGGGAGACCCAGTACTTC
few,TRBV7-8,TRBD1,TRBJ2-4,13,CASSPTGLSIQYF,TGTGCCAGCAGCCCGACAGGGCTTAGCATTCAGTACTTC
many,TRBV11-2,NA,TRBJ2-5,13,CASSFHEATISYF,TGTGCCAGCAGCTTCCATGAGGCCACGATCTCTTACTTC
few,TRBV7-9,NA,TRBJ2-5,12,CASSLPMETQYF,TGTGCCAGCAGCTTACCGATGGAGACCCAGTACTTC
NA,TRBV20-1,NA,TRBJ2-2,12,CSATRREGELFF,TGCAGTGCTACCCGGAGGGAGGGGGAGCTGTTTTTT
NA,TRBV20-1,TRBD2,TRBJ2-5,14,CSARDLGRGETQYF,TGCAGTGCTAGAGATCTCGGGAGGGGGGAGACCCAGTACTTC
few,TRBV20-1,TRBD2,TRBJ2-1,15,CSAPGDSGSRNEQFF,TGCAGTGCTCCCGGTGATAGCGGGAGTCGGAATGAGCAGTTCTTC
few,TRBV5-1,NA,TRBJ1-1,15,CASSSPARGNTEAFF,TGCGCCAGCAGCTCCCCTGCCCGGGGTAACACTGAAGCTTTCTTT
NA,TRBV11-2,TRBD1,TRBJ2-7,14,CASSRRDRGYEQYF,TGTGCCAGCAGCCGACGGGACAGAGGATACGAGCAGTACTTC
many,TRBV12-3/TRBV12-4,NA,TRBJ1-2,12,CASSFSGYGYTF,TGTGCCAGCAGTTTCAGTGGCTATGGCTACACCTTC
NA,TRBV12-3/TRBV12-4,NA,TRBJ1-3,14,CASRRQDSGNTIYF,TGTGCCAGCAGGCGACAGGACTCTGGAAACACCATATATTTT
NA,TRBV6-1,NA,TRBJ2-4,14,CASSPELAKNIQYF,TGTGCCAGCAGCCCCGAATTAGCCAAAAACATTCAGTACTTC
NA,TRBV13,TRBD2,TRBJ2-2,15,CASRESGRGTGELFF,TGTGCCAGCAGAGAGAGCGGGAGGGGCACCGGGGAGCTGTTTTTT
NA,TRBV20-1,NA,TRBJ2-5,14,CSATPGDGQETQYF,TGCAGTGCAACCCCCGGGGACGGCCAAGAGACCCAGTACTTC
NA,TRBV11-2,TRBD1,TRBJ2-2,19,CASSAGQGALRKNTGELFF,TGTGCCAGCAGCGCAGGCCAGGGGGCCCTACGAAAGAACACCGGGGAGCTGTTTTTT
few,TRBV5-4,TRBD2,TRBJ2-5,14,CASSPGLEQETQYF,TGTGCCAGCAGCCCTGGACTAGAACAAGAGACCCAGTACTTC
NA,TRBV28,NA,TRBJ1-5,12,CAVQGGISPQHF,TGTGCCGTACAGGGAGGGATCAGCCCCCAGCATTTT
NA,TRBV25-1,TRBD2,TRBJ2-1,14,CASRGTGGNNEQFF,TGTGCCAGCAGGGGGACGGGAGGCAACAATGAGCAGTTCTTC
NA,TRBV10-3,NA,TRBJ2-3,15,CAISESLAATDTQYF,TGTGCCATCAGTGAGTCGTTAGCGGCCACAGATACGCAGTATTTT
many,TRBV7-2,TRBD1,TRBJ2-7,12,CASSRTGYEQYF,TGTGCCAGCTCACGGACAGGATACGAGCAGTACTTC
few,TRBV10-3,TRBD1,TRBJ2-3,18,CAISEHPGQGINTDTQYF,TGTGCCATCAGTGAGCATCCGGGACAGGGAATAAACACAGATACGCAGTATTTT
few,TRBV12-3/TRBV12-4,NA,TRBJ2-7,14,CASSFGSTNYEQYF,TGTGCCAGCAGTTTCGGGAGTACCAACTACGAGCAGTACTTC
many,TRBV11-2,TRBD2,TRBJ2-3,15,CASSTSGRRTDTQYF,TGTGCCAGCAGCACTAGCGGGAGGCGCACAGATACGCAGTATTTT
NA,TRBV29-1,NA,TRBJ2-5,10,CSVSGETQYF,TGCAGCGTGTCAGGGGAGACCCAGTACTTC
NA,TRBV24-1,NA,TRBJ2-1,16,CATSDKSGRSYNEQFF,TGTGCCACCAGTGATAAGTCGGGAAGATCCTACAATGAGCAGTTCTTC